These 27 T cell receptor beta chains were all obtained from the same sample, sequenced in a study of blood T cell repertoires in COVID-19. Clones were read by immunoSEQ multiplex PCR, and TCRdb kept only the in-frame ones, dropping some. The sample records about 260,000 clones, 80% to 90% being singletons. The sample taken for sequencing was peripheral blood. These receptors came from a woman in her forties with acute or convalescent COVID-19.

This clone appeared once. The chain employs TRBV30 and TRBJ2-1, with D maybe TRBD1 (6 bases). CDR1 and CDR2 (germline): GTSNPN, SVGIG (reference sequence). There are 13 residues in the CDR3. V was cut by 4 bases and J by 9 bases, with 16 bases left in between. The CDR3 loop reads CAWNYQGQGEQFF. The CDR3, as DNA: TGTGCCTGGAATTATCAGGGGCAGGGTGAGCAGTTCTTC.

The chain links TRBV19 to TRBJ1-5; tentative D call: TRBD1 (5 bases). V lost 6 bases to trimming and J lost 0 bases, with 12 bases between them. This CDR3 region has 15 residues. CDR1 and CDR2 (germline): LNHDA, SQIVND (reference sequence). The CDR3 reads CASRPGGPSNQPQHF. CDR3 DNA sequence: TGTGCCAGTAGGCCCGGGGGACCTAGCAATCAGCCCCAGCATTTT.

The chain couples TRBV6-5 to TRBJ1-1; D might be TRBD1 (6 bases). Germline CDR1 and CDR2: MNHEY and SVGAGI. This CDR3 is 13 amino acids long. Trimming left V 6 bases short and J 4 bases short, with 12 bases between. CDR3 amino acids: CASRNTGITEAFF. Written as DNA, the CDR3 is TGTGCCAGCAGGAATACAGGGATCACTGAAGCTTTCTTT.

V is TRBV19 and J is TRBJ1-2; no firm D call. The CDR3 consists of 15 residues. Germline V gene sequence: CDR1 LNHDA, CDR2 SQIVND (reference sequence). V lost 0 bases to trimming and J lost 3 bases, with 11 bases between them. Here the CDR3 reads CASSIDTRRDYGYTF. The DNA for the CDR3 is TGTGCCAGTAGTATAGATACCCGGCGGGACTATGGCTACACCTTC.

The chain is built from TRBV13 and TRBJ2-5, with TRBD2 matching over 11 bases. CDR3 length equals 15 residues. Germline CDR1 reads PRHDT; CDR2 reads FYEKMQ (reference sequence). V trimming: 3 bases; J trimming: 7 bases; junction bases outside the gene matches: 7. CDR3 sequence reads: CASSFSGGALGTQYF. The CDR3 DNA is TGTGCCAGCAGCTTTAGCGGGGGGGCCCTAGGGACCCAGTACTTC.

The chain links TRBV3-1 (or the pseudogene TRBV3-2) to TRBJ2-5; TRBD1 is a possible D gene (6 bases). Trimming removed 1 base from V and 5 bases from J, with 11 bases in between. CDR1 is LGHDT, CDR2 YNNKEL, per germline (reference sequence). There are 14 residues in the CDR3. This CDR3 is CASSQAAGEETQYF. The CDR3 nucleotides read TGTGCCAGCAGCCAAGCGGCAGGGGAGGAGACCCAGTACTTC.

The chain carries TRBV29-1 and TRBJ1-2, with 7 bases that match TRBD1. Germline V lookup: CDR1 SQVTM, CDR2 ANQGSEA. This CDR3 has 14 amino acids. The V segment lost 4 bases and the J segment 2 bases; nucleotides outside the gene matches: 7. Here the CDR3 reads CSVALRQGNYGYTF. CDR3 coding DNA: TGCAGCGTTGCCCTTCGACAGGGAAACTATGGCTACACCTTC.

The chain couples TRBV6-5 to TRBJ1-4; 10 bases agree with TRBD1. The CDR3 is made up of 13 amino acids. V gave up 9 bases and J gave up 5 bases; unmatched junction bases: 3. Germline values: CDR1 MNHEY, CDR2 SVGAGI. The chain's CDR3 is CASRDRGNEKLFF. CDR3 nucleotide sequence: TGTGCCAGTCGGGACAGGGGAAATGAAAAACTGTTTTTT.

In DNA, the CDR3 is TGTGCCAGCAGCCCTGACAGGGCCCGAGAGCAGTACGTC. This codes for CASSPDRAREQYV. The rearrangement uses TRBV5-4 and TRBJ2-7; 7 bases match TRBD1. The CDR3 covers 13 residues. V lost 4 bases and J lost 7; bases outside the gene matches: 8. Germline lookup yields CDR1 SGHNT and CDR2 YYREEE (reference sequence).

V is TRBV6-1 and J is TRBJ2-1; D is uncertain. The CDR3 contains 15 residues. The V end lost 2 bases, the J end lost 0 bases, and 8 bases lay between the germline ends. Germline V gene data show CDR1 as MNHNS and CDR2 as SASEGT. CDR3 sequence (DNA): TGTGCCAGCAGTGAATCAGGCCTCTCCTACAATGAGCAGTTCTTC. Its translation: CASSESGLSYNEQFF.

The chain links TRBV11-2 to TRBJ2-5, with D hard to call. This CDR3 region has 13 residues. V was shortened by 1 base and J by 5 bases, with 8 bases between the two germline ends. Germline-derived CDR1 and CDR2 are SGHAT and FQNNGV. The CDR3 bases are TGTGCCAGCAGCTTAGGGGCCGGCGAGACCCAGTACTTC. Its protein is CASSLGAGETQYF.

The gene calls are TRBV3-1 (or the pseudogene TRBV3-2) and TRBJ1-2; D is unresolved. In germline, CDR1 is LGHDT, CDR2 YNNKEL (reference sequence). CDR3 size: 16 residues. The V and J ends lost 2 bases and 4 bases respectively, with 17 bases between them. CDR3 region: CASSQPAGQKGYGYTF. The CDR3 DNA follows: TGTGCCAGCAGCCAACCTGCGGGCCAGAAGGGCTATGGCTACACCTTC.

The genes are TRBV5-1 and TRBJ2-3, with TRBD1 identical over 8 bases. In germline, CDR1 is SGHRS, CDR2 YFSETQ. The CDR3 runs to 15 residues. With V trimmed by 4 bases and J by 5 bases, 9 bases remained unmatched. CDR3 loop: CASSLPSGQGDTQYF. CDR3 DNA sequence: TGCGCCAGCAGCCTCCCGAGCGGACAGGGAGATACGCAGTATTTT. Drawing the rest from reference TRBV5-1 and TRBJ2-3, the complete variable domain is KAGVTQTPRYLIKTRGQQVTLSCSPISGHRSVSWYQQTPGQGLQFLFEYFSETQRNKGNFPGRFSGRQFSNSRSEMNVSTLELGDSALYLCASSLPSGQGDTQYFGPGTRLTVL.

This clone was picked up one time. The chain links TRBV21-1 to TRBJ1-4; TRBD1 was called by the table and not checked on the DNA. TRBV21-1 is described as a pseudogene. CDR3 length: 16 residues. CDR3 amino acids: CASSKNYQGPSWKLFF. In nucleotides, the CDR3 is TGTGCCAGCAGCAAAAACTACCAGGGTCCCTCCTGGAAACTGTTTTTT.

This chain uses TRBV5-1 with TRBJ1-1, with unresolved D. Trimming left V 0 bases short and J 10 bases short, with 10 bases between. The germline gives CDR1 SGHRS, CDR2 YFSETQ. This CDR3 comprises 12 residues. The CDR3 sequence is CASSLAEGAAFF. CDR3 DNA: TGCGCCAGCAGCTTGGCTGAGGGTGCAGCTTTCTTT.

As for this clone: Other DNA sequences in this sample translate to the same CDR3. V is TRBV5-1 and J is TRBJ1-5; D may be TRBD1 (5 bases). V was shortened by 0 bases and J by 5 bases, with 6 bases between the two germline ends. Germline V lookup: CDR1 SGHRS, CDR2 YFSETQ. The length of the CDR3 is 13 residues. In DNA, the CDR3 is TGCGCCAGCAGCTTGGGGGGGGATCAGCCCCAGCATTTT. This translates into CASSLGGDQPQHF.

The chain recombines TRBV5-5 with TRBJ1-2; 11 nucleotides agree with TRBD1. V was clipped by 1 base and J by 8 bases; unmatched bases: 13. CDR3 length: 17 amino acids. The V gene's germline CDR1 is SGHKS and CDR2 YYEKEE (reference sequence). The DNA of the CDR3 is TGTGCCAGCAGCTTGTGGTTGCTGGGACAGGGGGGTATCGGCTACACCTTC. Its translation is CASSLWLLGQGGIGYTF.

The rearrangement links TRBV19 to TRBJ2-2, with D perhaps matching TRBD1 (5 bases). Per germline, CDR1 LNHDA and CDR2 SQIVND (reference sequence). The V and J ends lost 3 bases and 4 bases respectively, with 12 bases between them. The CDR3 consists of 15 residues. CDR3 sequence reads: CASSMSGLGTGELFF. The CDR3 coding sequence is TGTGCCAGTAGTATGTCAGGGCTCGGCACCGGGGAGCTGTTTTTT.

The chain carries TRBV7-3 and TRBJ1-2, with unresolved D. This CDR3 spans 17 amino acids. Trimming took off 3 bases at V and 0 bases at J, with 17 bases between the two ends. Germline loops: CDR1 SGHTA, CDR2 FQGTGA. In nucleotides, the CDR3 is TGTGCCAGCAGCTTTAACCAGGTCGAAATAGCTAACTATGGCTACACCTTC. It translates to CASSFNQVEIANYGYTF.

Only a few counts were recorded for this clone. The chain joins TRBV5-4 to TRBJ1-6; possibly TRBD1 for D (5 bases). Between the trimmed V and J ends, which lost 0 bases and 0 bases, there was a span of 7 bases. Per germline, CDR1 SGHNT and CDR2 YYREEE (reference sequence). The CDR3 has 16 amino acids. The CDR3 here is CASSLGTSSYNSPLHF. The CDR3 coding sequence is TGTGCCAGCAGCTTGGGGACAAGCTCCTATAATTCACCCCTCCACTTT.

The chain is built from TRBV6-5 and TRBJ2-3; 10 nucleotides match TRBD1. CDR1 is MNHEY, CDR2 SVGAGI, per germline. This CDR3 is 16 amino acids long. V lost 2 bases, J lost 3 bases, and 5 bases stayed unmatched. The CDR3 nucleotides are TGTGCCAGCAGTTACGGACTGGGACAGGGGACAGATACGCAGTATTTT. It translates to CASSYGLGQGTDTQYF.

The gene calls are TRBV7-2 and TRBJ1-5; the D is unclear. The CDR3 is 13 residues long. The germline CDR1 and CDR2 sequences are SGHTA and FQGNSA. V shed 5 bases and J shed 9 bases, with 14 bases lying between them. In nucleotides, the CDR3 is TGTGCCAGCAGCATGGACCGGGAAAGGCCCCAGCATTTT. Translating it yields CASSMDRERPQHF. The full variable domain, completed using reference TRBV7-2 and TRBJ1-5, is GAGVSQSPSNKVTEKGKDVELRCDPISGHTALYWYRQSLGQGLEFLIYFQGNSAPDKSGLPSDRFSAERTGGSVSTLTIQRTQQEDSAVYLCASSMDRERPQHFGDGTRLSIL.

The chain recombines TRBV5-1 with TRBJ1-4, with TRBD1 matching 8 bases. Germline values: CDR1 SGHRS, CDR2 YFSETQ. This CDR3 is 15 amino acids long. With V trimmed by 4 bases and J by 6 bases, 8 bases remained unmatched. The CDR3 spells CASSNTGGMDEKLFF. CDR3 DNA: TGCGCCAGCAGCAATACAGGGGGTATGGATGAAAAACTGTTTTTT.

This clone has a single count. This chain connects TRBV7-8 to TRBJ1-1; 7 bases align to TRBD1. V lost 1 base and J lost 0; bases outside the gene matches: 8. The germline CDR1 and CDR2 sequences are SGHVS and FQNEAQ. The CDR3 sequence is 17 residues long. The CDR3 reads CASSLGVRQGLNTEAFF. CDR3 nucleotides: TGTGCCAGCAGCTTAGGGGTCCGACAGGGATTGAACACTGAAGCTTTCTTT.

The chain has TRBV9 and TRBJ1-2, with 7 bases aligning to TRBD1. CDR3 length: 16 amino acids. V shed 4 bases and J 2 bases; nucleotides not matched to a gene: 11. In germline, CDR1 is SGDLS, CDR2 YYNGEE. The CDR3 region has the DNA TGTGCCAGCAGCTCCGACCGGACAGGAGGGAACTATGGCTACACCTTC. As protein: CASSSDRTGGNYGYTF.

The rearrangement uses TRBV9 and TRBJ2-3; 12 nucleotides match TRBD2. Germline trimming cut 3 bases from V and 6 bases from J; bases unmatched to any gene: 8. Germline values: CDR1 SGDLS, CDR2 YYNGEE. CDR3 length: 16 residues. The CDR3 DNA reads TGTGCCAGCAGCGGACGACTAGCGGGGGACCAGGATACGCAGTATTTT. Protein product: CASSGRLAGDQDTQYF.

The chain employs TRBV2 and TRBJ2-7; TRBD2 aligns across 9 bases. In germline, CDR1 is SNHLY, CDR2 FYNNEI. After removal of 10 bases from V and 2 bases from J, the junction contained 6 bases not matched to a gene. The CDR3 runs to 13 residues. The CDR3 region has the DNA TGTGCCACCCCGGCGGGGGGGCCCTACGAGCAGTACGTC. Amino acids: CATPAGGPYEQYV.